These T cell receptor beta chains were read from a single sample in a study of T cells in Graves' hyperthyroidism and ophthalmopathy. One entry per CDR3 protein, called by TCRdb with MiXCR from the multiplex PCR reads. The sample contains around 720,000 distinct CDR3 sequences, about 35% of which appear only once. The sequenced sample consisted of blood. The receptor source for this set is a woman in her thirties or forties with Graves' hyperthyroidism. Each CDR3 is given with its conserved first and last residue. A D gene is named only where the DNA matches it firmly. Clone size is given for some rows only: seen once, a few or many times, or a class if the clone is expanded.

V	D	J	size	DNA	CDR3
TRBV7-8	.	TRBJ1-1	.	TGTGCCAGCAGCCAAGATGGAATAGCCTTGAACACTGAAGCTTTCTTT	CASSQDGIALNTEAFF
TRBV9	.	TRBJ2-1	.	TGTGCCAGCAGCCAAAAGAGCAGGGCCCCCTACAATGAGCAGTTCTTC	CASSQKSRAPYNEQFF
TRBV20-1	TRBD2	TRBJ2-5	many	TGCAGTGCGGGGGAGATTAGCGGGGTACAAGAGACCCAGTACTTC	CSAGEISGVQETQYF
TRBV10-3	TRBD1	TRBJ2-2	.	TGTGCCAGCAGTTTAGACAGGGTCGGGTTGAACACCGGGGAGCTGTTTTTT	CASSLDRVGLNTGELFF
TRBV24-1	.	TRBJ2-7	.	TGTGCCACCAGTGGGCATAAGGGTACGAGGGAGCAGTACTTC	CATSGHKGTREQYF
TRBV2	.	TRBJ1-4	few	TGTGCCAGCAGGAATTCTATTAATGAAAAACTGTTTTTT	CASRNSINEKLFF
TRBV6-5	.	TRBJ2-7	few	TGTGCCAGCAGTTACGGTGAAGGGGACACCTACGAGCAGTACTTC	CASSYGEGDTYEQYF
TRBV20-1	TRBD2	TRBJ2-5	few	TGCAGTGCTTCTAGCGGGGCGGGCCAAGAGACCCAGTACTTC	CSASSGAGQETQYF
TRBV7-2	TRBD2	TRBJ2-3	.	TGTGCCAGCAGCCTCGGGGAGGGACGAAGTACGCAGTATTTT	CASSLGEGRSTQYF
TRBV12-3/TRBV12-4	.	TRBJ1-1	many	TGTGCCAGCAGTTCTACAGGGTACACTGAAGCTTTCTTT	CASSSTGYTEAFF
TRBV5-1	.	TRBJ2-7	many	TGCGCCAGCAGCCTGGGTTCCAGGGACGAGCAGTACTTC	CASSLGSRDEQYF
TRBV7-2	.	TRBJ2-5	many	TGTGCCAGCAGCTTTGACAAGTTGAAAGAGACCCAGTACTTC	CASSFDKLKETQYF
TRBV7-7	.	TRBJ2-5	.	TGTGCTAGGCGGACTGAAGAGACCCAGTACTTC	CARRTEETQYF
TRBV2	.	TRBJ2-5	.	TGTGCCAGCAGTCAACAGTACTTC	CASSQQYF
TRBV10-3	TRBD1	TRBJ1-1	.	TGTGCCGGGGACAGGGGACTGAACACTGAAGCTTTCTTT	CAGDRGLNTEAFF
TRBV6-5	TRBD2	TRBJ2-5	.	TGTGCCAGCAGCCTTGGGACTAGCGGCGGGGAGACCCAGTACTTC	CASSLGTSGGETQYF
TRBV10-1	TRBD1	TRBJ1-4	.	TGCGCCAGCAGGACAGGGCCGAATGAAAAACTGTTTTTT	CASRTGPNEKLFF
TRBV7-9	.	TRBJ1-4	many	TGTGCCAGCAGCTCGACCACGGCTAATGAAAAACTGTTTTTT	CASSSTTANEKLFF
TRBV10-3	TRBD1	TRBJ2-5	once	TGTGCCATCAGTGTTCAGGGGGCGAGCCAGACCCAGTACTTC	CAISVQGASQTQYF
TRBV25-1	.	TRBJ2-1	few	TGTGCCAGCAGTGAGTTCGGGGGGCGAAATGAGCAGTTCTTC	CASSEFGGRNEQFF
TRBV27	TRBD1	TRBJ1-6	many	TGTGCCAGCAGTCCCTCCAGACAGGGCGGTAATTCACCCCTCCACTTT	CASSPSRQGGNSPLHF
TRBV10-2	.	TRBJ2-6	.	TGCGCCAGCAGTGTAATAGGGCGCGACGGGGCCAACGTCCTGACTTTC	CASSVIGRDGANVLTF
TRBV6-5	.	TRBJ1-2	few	TGTGCCAGCAAATCCCCCGGGACGGACTATGGCTACACCTTC	CASKSPGTDYGYTF
TRBV29-1	.	TRBJ1-5	.	TGCAGCGTAGAGGCTGAGGGGGGTCAGCCCCAGCATTTT	CSVEAEGGQPQHF
TRBV6-1	TRBD1	TRBJ2-2	.	TGTGCCAGCAGAAGCCGGGACAGGGTCTTTACCGGGGAGCTGTTTTTT	CASRSRDRVFTGELFF
TRBV10-3	.	TRBJ1-4	once	TGTGCCATCAGTGAGGGGACATCGTATGAAAAACTGTTTTTT	CAISEGTSYEKLFF
TRBV7-8	.	TRBJ2-7	many	TGTGCCAGCAGCTTAGTTATCCGGGGGCCCTACGAGCAGTACTTC	CASSLVIRGPYEQYF
TRBV6-1	.	TRBJ2-5	.	TGTGCCAGCAGGTCACAGGGTCAAGAGACCCAGCACTTC	CASRSQGQETQHF
TRBV29-1	TRBD1	TRBJ1-2	few	TGCAGCGTTGAGGCAGGGACAGCGGGTGGTGGCTACACCTTC	CSVEAGTAGGGYTF
TRBV19	TRBD1	TRBJ1-1	many	TGTGCCAGTAAGGACAGGGGGAACACTGAAGCTTTCTTT	CASKDRGNTEAFF
TRBV10-2	.	TRBJ1-3	many	TGCGCCAGCAGTGACAGCAACTCTGGAAACACCATATATTTT	CASSDSNSGNTIYF
TRBV6-5	TRBD1	TRBJ1-1	many	TGTGCCAGCAGCTGGAGGGGGCAGGACACTGAAGCTTTCTTT	CASSWRGQDTEAFF
TRBV6-5	.	TRBJ2-5	.	TGTGCCAGCAGTGACAACAGCGTCCAAGAGACCCAGTACTTC	CASSDNSVQETQYF
TRBV7-2	TRBD1	TRBJ1-4	many	TGTGCCAGCAGCTTACAGGGGGCATCTAATGAAAAACTGTTTTTT	CASSLQGASNEKLFF
TRBV4-3	.	TRBJ1-1	many	TGCGCCAGCAGCCTAGACCGCCAGATGAACACTGAAGCTTTCTTT	CASSLDRQMNTEAFF
TRBV3-1	.	TRBJ1-6	.	TGTGCCAGCAGCCAGATGACAGGCCCTAATTCACCCCTCCACTTT	CASSQMTGPNSPLHF
TRBV12-3/TRBV12-4	TRBD1	TRBJ1-1	.	TGTGCCAGCAGCGCGGGACAGGTGAACACTGAAGCTTTCTTT	CASSAGQVNTEAFF
TRBV6-6	TRBD1	TRBJ1-1	few	TGTGCCAGCAGTTCCAGACAGGGCGCTGAAGCTTTCTTT	CASSSRQGAEAFF
TRBV20-1	.	TRBJ2-5	.	TGCAGTGCGCTGCCCGGGGGCGTCAAAGAGACCCAGTACTTC	CSALPGGVKETQYF
TRBV7-9	.	TRBJ1-6	.	TGTGCCAGCAGCTATCATAAAACGCGGATTTCACCCCTCCACTTT	CASSYHKTRISPLHF
TRBV5-1	TRBD2	TRBJ2-7	many	TGCGCCAGCAGCTTGGGTAGCGGGACCTACGAGCAGTACTTC	CASSLGSGTYEQYF
TRBV19	TRBD1	TRBJ1-2	many	TGTGCCAGTAGCCTACAGGGGGCGCAAGGATATGGCTACACCTTC	CASSLQGAQGYGYTF
TRBV6-5	.	TRBJ1-5	many	TGTGCCAGCAGTCCCCTCGGCCTCCAAGATCAGCCCCAGCATTTT	CASSPLGLQDQPQHF